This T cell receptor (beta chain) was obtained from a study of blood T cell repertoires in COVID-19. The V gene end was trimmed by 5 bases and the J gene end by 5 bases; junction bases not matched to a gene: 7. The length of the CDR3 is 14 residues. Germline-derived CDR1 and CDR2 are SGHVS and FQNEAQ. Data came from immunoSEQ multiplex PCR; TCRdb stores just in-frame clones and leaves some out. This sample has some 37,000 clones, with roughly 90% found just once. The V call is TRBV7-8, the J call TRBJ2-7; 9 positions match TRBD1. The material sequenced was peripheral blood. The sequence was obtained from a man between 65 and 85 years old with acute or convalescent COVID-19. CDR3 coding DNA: TGTGCCAGCAGCCCTGGGACAGGGCGAGACGAGCAGTACTTC. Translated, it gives CASSPGTGRDEQYF.